The 2 T cell receptor beta chains presented below share a single source sample, sequenced in a study of blood T cells in healthy people across ages. A second PCR of roughly 7 to 11 cycles used a sample-barcoded 5' primer and a J-beta primer mix. Each CDR3 protein is one row after TCRdb ran MiXCR on the 5' RACE reads. The repertoire holds around 1.5 million distinct CDR3 sequences, with roughly 59% as singletons. Source material: blood. Receptor source: a man between 18 and 29 years old in good health.

In regard to this clonotype: It may be a read error: a sequence one base away is much more abundant. The chain links TRBV20-1 to TRBJ2-7; D may be TRBD1 or TRBD2 (5 bases each). V gave up 1 base and J gave up 3 bases, with 13 bases separating them. CDR1 and CDR2 from the germline V gene are DFQATT and SNEGSKA (reference sequence). This CDR3 region has 14 residues. The CDR3 protein is CSARVRDGYYEQYF. The CDR3 bases are TGCAGTGCTAGAGTGAGGGACGGATACTACGAGCAGTACTTC.

J is TRBJ1-5 and V is TRBV21-1; the table names TRBD1, a call not compared with the DNA. TRBV21-1 is recorded as a pseudogene. This CDR3 comprises 15 residues. Here the CDR3 DNA reads TGTGCCAGCAGCCCGAGGGACATTCGGAATCAGCCCCAGCATTTT. Protein sequence: CASSPRDIRNQPQHF.